This TCR beta chain was sequenced in a study of blood T cell repertoires in COVID-19. Turning to the study itself: Nucleic acid was either cDNA or gDNA, and it came from T cells, B-cell-depleted T cells, or PBMCs.

The germline V gene encodes CDR1 LGHNA and CDR2 YNFKEQ. Between the trimmed V and J ends, which lost 4 bases and 2 bases, there was a span of 9 bases. The length of the CDR3 is 14 residues. Original data processing: It was from reference gene primer amplification that nucleated cell counts were estimated. Data came from immunoSEQ multiplex PCR; TCRdb stores just in-frame clones and leaves some out. V and J calls and clone size follow that table, whereas D and trimming were derived from the DNA. The sample lists 200,000 to 250,000 clones, roughly 85% occurring once. Those enrolled, adults aged roughly 18 to 90 years, came from roughly 22 US areas. Cohorts were determined from participant-reported clinical history.

The sequencing sample was made of PBMCs or T cells enriched from blood (not recorded which). The J gene is TRBJ2-1, the V gene TRBV4-2, with a tentative D call TRBD2 (7 bases). This receptor was taken from a woman aged 40-49 years with acute COVID-19. CDR3 sequence (DNA): TGTGCCAGCAGCCCGGGGGGCACCTACAATGAGCAGTTCTTC. It codes for CASSPGGTYNEQFF.